Listed below are T cell receptor beta chains from one sample, sequenced in a study of cytomegalovirus exposure and HLA in healthy donors. Method: immunoSEQ multiplex PCR; TCRdb's copy keeps in-frame clones and lacks some. There are about 97,000 clones in the sample; approximately 70% occur only once, and over 3% lies in the top ten. Specimen: PBMCs. The receptors here all came from a man aged 35 to 55 in good health and CMV-seronegative. Each CDR3 is given with its conserved first and last residue. The D gene is left open where the match is weak. Some rows mark clone size as missing; the rest say once, few, many or name a class of expanded clone.

>TRBJ1-1|TRBV7-9|NA|NA
TGTGCCAGCAGCTTACGCCAGGATCTGGGGGCGGGCACTGAAGCTTTCTTT
CASSLRQDLGAGTEAFF
>TRBJ2-7|TRBV6-5|NA|TRBD2
TGTGCCAGCAGTTACTCGATTGCGGGGGGACGCTACGAGCAGTACTTC
CASSYSIAGGRYEQYF
>TRBJ1-1|TRBV27|few|TRBD1
TGTGCCAGCAGTTTCCTGACCACAGGGGGCGAAGCTTTCTTT
CASSFLTTGGEAFF
>TRBJ2-3|TRBV30|NA|TRBD2
TGTGCCTGGACGCTAGCGGGGGGCCGGGGTACGCAGTATTTT
CAWTLAGGRGTQYF
>TRBJ1-2|TRBV20-1|NA|NA
TGCAGTGCAAGCGGCTACACCTTC
CSASGYTF
>TRBJ1-6|TRBV29-1|NA|NA
TGCAGCGCCCTAACGGACGGGGATTCACCCCTCCACTTT
CSALTDGDSPLHF
>TRBJ2-7|TRBV28|NA|NA
TGTGCCAGCAGCTTACTAGACTACGAGCAGTACTTC
CASSLLDYEQYF
>TRBJ2-7|TRBV4-3|few|NA
TGCGCCAGCAGCCAAGGAACAGGGTGGGACTACGAGCAGTACTTC
CASSQGTGWDYEQYF
>TRBJ2-5|TRBV27|NA|TRBD1
TGTGCCAGCAGTCCACTCCCGGGACAGCGAGAAGAGACCCAGTACTTC
CASSPLPGQREETQYF
>TRBJ2-3|TRBV6-1|NA|NA
TGTGCCAGCAGTCCTACTAACACAGATACGCAGTATTTT
CASSPTNTDTQYF
>TRBJ2-1|TRBV5-6|NA|TRBD1
TGTGCCAGCAGCTTGTTCGGGACAGGGCTGAATGAGCAGTTCTTC
CASSLFGTGLNEQFF
>TRBJ1-1|TRBV9|NA|TRBD1
TGTGCCAGCAGCGATTACAGGGGCACTGAAGCTTTCTTT
CASSDYRGTEAFF
>TRBJ1-1|TRBV19|NA|NA
TGTGCCAGTAGTATCAAGGGGCGGCTGAACACTGAAGCTTTCTTT
CASSIKGRLNTEAFF
>TRBJ1-1|TRBV6-4|few|TRBD1
TGTGCCAGCAGCGCACAGGACAGGGATGAAGCTTTCTTT
CASSAQDRDEAFF
>TRBJ2-5|TRBV6-1|NA|NA
TGTGCCAGCAGTGAAGCGACAGCGGAGACCCAGTACTTC
CASSEATAETQYF
>TRBJ2-7|TRBV27|NA|NA
TGTGCCAGCAGTTTATTTCGGGGGAACTACGAGCAGTACTTC
CASSLFRGNYEQYF
>TRBJ1-5|TRBV6-1|NA|NA
TGTGCCAGCAGTGACGGGGGGGGGAATCAGCCCCAGCATTTT
CASSDGGGNQPQHF
>TRBJ2-7|TRBV29-1|NA|TRBD2
TGCAGCGTGGAGACTAGCGGGGGTGGGTACGAGCAGTACTTC
CSVETSGGGYEQYF
>TRBJ1-2|TRBV7-9|NA|NA
TGTGCCAGCAGCTCCCGGGTCCGAACTCAGGGCTACACCTTC
CASSSRVRTQGYTF
>TRBJ1-3|TRBV5-6|NA|NA
TGTGCCAGCCGGGCATACGGGGGAGATGGCTCTGGAAACACCATATATTTT
CASRAYGGDGSGNTIYF
>TRBJ1-5|TRBV6-6|NA|NA
TGTGCCAGCAGTAAAAACAGGGTTGGCAATCAGCCCCAGCATTTT
CASSKNRVGNQPQHF
>TRBJ2-3|TRBV5-1|NA|TRBD1
TGCGCCAGCAGCTTAGACAGGGGAAGCACAGATACGCAGTATTTT
CASSLDRGSTDTQYF
>TRBJ2-1|TRBV28|NA|NA
TGTGCCAGCAGTTTCCGGCGAGGCTACAATGAGCAGTTCTTC
CASSFRRGYNEQFF
>TRBJ2-1|TRBV7-8|NA|NA
TGTGCCAGCAGCTTAGTTGGAGAGGTGCATGAGCAGTTCTTC
CASSLVGEVHEQFF
>TRBJ1-5|TRBV7-6|NA|TRBD1
TGTGCCAGCAGCCTCAGACAGGGGGCCCCGTTATATAGCAATCAGCCCCAGCATTTT
CASSLRQGAPLYSNQPQHF
>TRBJ1-1|TRBV5-1|NA|NA
TGCGCCAGCAGCTGGACCGGAGTGAGGGTCGGTGAAGCTTTCTTT
CASSWTGVRVGEAFF
>TRBJ2-1|TRBV7-6|NA|NA
TGTGCCAGCAGCTCTGGACAGAGTTCCTACAATGAGCAGTTCTTC
CASSSGQSSYNEQFF
>TRBJ1-6|TRBV6-6|NA|TRBD1
TGTGCCAGCAGTTACGGACAGGCTAATTCCCCCCTCCACTTT
CASSYGQANSPLHF
>TRBJ1-4|TRBV19|few|NA
TGTGCCAGTAGTATATCTCAATCGGGTGAAAAACTGTTTTTT
CASSISQSGEKLFF
>TRBJ1-2|TRBV28|NA|TRBD1
TGTGCCAGCAGCCCATACAGGGGAAACTATGGCTACACCTTC
CASSPYRGNYGYTF
>TRBJ1-2|TRBV28|NA|TRBD1
TGTGCCAGCAGCGAGAACAGGGGGCTCGGCTACACCTTC
CASSENRGLGYTF
>TRBJ2-7|TRBV5-1|few|TRBD2
TGCGCCAGCAGCTTGGTGGCGGGGGGTGGATACGAGCAGTACTTC
CASSLVAGGGYEQYF
>TRBJ2-2|TRBV7-2|few|TRBD1
TGTGCCAGCAGCTCCAGGGGGACGAACACCGGGGAGCTGTTTTTT
CASSSRGTNTGELFF
>TRBJ1-2|TRBV7-9|NA|TRBD1
TGTGCCAGCAGCTGGGGACAGGGGAACTATGGCTACACCTTC
CASSWGQGNYGYTF
>TRBJ1-5|TRBV6-6|NA|NA
TGTGCCAGCAGTTACTCGATAGCAGGGAGGTATCAGCCCCAGCATTTT
CASSYSIAGRYQPQHF
>TRBJ2-5|TRBV2|NA|NA
TGTGCCAGCAGTGAGGGCGCCCCCTCCGAGACCCAGTACTTC
CASSEGAPSETQYF
>TRBJ2-1|TRBV6-5|once|TRBD1
TGTGCCAGCAGTTACAGACAGGGAAATGAGCAGTTCTTC
CASSYRQGNEQFF
>TRBJ1-1|TRBV6-1|NA|NA
TGTGCCAGCAGTGAATTGGCGAACACTGAAGCTTTCTTT
CASSELANTEAFF
>TRBJ2-5|TRBV6-1|NA|TRBD1
TGTGCCAGCAGTGAAGAGTGGGGGACAGGGGGTCAAGAGACCCAGTACTTC
CASSEEWGTGGQETQYF
>TRBJ1-6|TRBV18|NA|NA
TGTGCCAGCTCACCACTATCTTCCAGGGCTAATTCACCCCTCCACTTT
CASSPLSSRANSPLHF
>TRBJ2-5|TRBV15|few|TRBD1
TGTGCCACCAGCAGAGATAGGATAGGGACAGGGGTCGAGACCCAGTACTTC
CATSRDRIGTGVETQYF
>TRBJ2-5|TRBV5-6|few|TRBD2
TGTGCCAGCAGCCGACGGACTAGCGGGGGGGCTTTGGAGACCCAGTACTTC
CASSRRTSGGALETQYF
>TRBJ2-5|TRBV2|few|NA
TGTGCCAGCAGTCGACACCCGGGGGAGACCCAGTACTTC
CASSRHPGETQYF
>TRBJ2-5|TRBV9|once|TRBD2
TGTGCCAGCAGCTCCCAACACGGGGGGCAAGAGACCCAGTACTTC
CASSSQHGGQETQYF
>TRBJ2-5|TRBV5-1|NA|TRBD2
TGCGCCAGCAGCTTCGGGACTAGGCAAGAGACCCAGTACTTC
CASSFGTRQETQYF
>TRBJ2-7|TRBV10-3|NA|NA
TGTGCCATCAGATTCGGAGGCGAAACCTACGAGCAGTACTTC
CAIRFGGETYEQYF
>TRBJ2-7|TRBV4-1|NA|TRBD2
TGCGCCAGCAGCCAGAGGAGCAAGCGGGGGGGCTACGAGCAGTACTTC
CASSQRSKRGGYEQYF
>TRBJ2-1|TRBV13|few|NA
TGTGCCAGCAGGGCCGGCGGGTATAGGGGGAATGAGCAGTTCTTC
CASRAGGYRGNEQFF
>TRBJ1-2|TRBV6-5|few|NA
TGTGCCAGCAGTTACTCACCCAGTTATGGCTACACCTTC
CASSYSPSYGYTF
>TRBJ1-1|TRBV6-5|NA|TRBD1
TGTGCCAGCAGCCCTACCGGGACAGGTGAAGCTTTCTTT
CASSPTGTGEAFF
>TRBJ2-3|TRBV13|NA|NA
TGTGCCAGCAGCCGCCCCTGGAGGGGCACAGATACGCAGTATTTT
CASSRPWRGTDTQYF
>TRBJ2-7|TRBV4-3|once|TRBD1
TGCGCCAGCAGCCAGAACAGGGGTTTCTACGAGCAGTACTTC
CASSQNRGFYEQYF